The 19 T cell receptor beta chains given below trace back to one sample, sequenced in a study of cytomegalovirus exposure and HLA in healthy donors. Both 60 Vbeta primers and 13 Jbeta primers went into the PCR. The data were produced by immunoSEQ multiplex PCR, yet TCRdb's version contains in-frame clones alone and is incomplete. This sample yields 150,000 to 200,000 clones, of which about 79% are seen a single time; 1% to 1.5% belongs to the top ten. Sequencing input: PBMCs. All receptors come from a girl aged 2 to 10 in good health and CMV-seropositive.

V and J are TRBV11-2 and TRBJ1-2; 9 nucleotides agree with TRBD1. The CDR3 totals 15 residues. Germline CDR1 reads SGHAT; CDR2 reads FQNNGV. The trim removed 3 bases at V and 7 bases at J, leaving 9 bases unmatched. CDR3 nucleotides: TGTGCCAGCAGCTTTCAGGGACAGGGTCGGCTTGGCTACACCTTC. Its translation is CASSFQGQGRLGYTF.

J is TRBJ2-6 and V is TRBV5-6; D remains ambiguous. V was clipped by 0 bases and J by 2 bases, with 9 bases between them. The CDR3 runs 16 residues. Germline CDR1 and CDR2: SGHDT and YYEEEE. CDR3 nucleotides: TGTGCCAGCAGCTTGGCCGTCGAGCCTGGGGCCAACGTCCTGACTTTC. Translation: CASSLAVEPGANVLTF.

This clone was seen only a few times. The CDR3 is CASSRDSRAFF. For the CDR3, the DNA is TGTGCCAGCAGCCGGGACAGTAGAGCTTTCTTT. The V gene is TRBV21-1, the J gene TRBJ1-1; TRBD1, as called in the table, went unchecked against the DNA. TRBV21-1 is a documented pseudogene. The CDR3 spans 11 residues.

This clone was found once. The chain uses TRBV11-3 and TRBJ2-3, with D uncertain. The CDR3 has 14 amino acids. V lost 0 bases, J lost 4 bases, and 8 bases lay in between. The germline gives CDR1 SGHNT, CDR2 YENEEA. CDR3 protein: CASSLDLGPDTQYF. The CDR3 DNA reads TGTGCCAGCAGCTTAGACCTGGGCCCAGATACGCAGTATTTT. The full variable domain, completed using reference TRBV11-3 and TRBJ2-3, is EAGVVQSPRYKIIEKKQPVAFWCNPISGHNTLYWYLQNLGQGPELLIRYENEEAVDDSQLPKDRFSAERLKGVDSTLKIQPAELGDSAVYLCASSLDLGPDTQYFGPGTRLTVL.

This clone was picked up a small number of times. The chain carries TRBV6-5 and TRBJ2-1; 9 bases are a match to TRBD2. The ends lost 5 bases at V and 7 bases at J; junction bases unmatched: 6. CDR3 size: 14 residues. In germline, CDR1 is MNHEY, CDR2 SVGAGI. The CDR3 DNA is TGTGCCAGCAGTGCGGGAGGGCCATCGAATGAGCAGTTCTTC. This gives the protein CASSAGGPSNEQFF.

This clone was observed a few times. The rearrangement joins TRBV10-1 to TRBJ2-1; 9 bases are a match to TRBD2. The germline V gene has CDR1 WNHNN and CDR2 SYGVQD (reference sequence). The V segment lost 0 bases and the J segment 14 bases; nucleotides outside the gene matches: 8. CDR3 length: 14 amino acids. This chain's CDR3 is CASSESIEAGGEFF. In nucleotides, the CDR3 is TGCGCCAGCAGTGAGTCTATCGAAGCGGGAGGCGAGTTCTTC.

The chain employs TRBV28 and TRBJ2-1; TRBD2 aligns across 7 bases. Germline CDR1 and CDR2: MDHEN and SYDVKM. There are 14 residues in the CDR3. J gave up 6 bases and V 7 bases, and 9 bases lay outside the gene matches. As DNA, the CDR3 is TGTGCCAGCATGGCGGGCGGGAGCCCCAATGAGCAGTTCTTC. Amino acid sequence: CASMAGGSPNEQFF.

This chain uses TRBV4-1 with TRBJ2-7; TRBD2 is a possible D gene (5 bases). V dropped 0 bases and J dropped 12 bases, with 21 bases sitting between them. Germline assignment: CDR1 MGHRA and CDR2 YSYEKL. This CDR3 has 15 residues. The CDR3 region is CASSQERNGPRGLYF. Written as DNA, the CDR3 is TGCGCCAGCAGCCAAGAGCGAAACGGACCGCGCGGACTGTACTTC.

The CDR3: CASSIGPGLPNTGELFF. CDR3 DNA: TGTGCCAGTAGTATAGGGCCGGGACTACCCAACACCGGGGAGCTGTTTTTT. V is TRBV19 and J is TRBJ2-2, with 7 bases lining up with TRBD2. Unmatched junction bases numbered 7, after V lost 1 base and J lost 2 bases. Germline V gives CDR1 LNHDA, CDR2 SQIVND (reference sequence). The CDR3 loop spans 17 amino acids.

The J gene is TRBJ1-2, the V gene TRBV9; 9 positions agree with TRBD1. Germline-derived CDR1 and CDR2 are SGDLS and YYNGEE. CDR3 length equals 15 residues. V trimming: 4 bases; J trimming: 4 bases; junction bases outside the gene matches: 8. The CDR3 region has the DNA TGTGCCAGCAGCCGGAACAGGGGGCACAGCTATGGCTACACCTTC. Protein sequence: CASSRNRGHSYGYTF.

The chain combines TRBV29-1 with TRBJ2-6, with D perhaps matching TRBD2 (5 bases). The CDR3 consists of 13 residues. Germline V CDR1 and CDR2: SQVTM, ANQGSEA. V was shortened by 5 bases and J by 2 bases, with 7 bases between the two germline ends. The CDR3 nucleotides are TGCAGCGTTTACGGGGCTGGGGCCAACGTCCTGACTTTC. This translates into CSVYGAGANVLTF.

CDR3 region: CASSGVGVGTSYEQYF. CDR3 DNA sequence: TGTGCCAGCAGTGGGGTGGGGGTAGGGACTAGCTACGAGCAGTACTTC. The chain employs TRBV28 and TRBJ2-7, with TRBD2 matching 8 bases. J gave up 3 bases and V 5 bases, and 12 bases lay outside the gene matches. This CDR3 comprises 16 residues. The germline gives CDR1 MDHEN, CDR2 SYDVKM.

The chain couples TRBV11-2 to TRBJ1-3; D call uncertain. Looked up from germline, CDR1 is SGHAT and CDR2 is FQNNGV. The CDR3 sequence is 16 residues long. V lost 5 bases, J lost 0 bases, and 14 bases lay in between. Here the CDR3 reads CASSIESPYSGNTIYF. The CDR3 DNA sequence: TGTGCCAGCAGCATTGAGAGCCCATACTCTGGAAACACCATATATTTT.

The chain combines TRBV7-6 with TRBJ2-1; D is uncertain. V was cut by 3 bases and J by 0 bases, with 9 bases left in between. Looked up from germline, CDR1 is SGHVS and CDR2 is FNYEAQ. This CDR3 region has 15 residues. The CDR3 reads CASSFTRSSYNEQFF. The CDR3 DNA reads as TGTGCCAGCAGCTTTACGAGGAGCTCCTACAATGAGCAGTTCTTC.

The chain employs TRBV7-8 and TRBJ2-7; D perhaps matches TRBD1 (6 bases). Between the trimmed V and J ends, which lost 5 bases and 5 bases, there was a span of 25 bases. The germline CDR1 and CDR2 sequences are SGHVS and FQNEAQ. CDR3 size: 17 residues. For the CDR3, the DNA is TGTGCCAGCAGCATCACAATCGGGACACAAACGGGCCACGAGCAGTACTTC. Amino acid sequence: CASSITIGTQTGHEQYF.

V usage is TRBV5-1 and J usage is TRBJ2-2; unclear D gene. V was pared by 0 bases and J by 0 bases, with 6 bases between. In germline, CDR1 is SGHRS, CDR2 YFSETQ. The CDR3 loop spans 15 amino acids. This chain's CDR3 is CASSLDNPNTGELFF. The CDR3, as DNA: TGCGCCAGCAGCTTGGACAATCCGAACACCGGGGAGCTGTTTTTT. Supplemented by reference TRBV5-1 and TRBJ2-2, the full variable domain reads KAGVTQTPRYLIKTRGQQVTLSCSPISGHRSVSWYQQTPGQGLQFLFEYFSETQRNKGNFPGRFSGRQFSNSRSEMNVSTLELGDSALYLCASSLDNPNTGELFFGEGSRLTVL.

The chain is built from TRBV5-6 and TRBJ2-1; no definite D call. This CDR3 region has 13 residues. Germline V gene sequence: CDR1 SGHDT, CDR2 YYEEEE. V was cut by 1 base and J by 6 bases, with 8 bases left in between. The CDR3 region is CASSLLTTNEQFF. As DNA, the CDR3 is TGTGCCAGCAGCTTGTTAACAACCAATGAGCAGTTCTTC.

CDR3 protein: CASSPTTSGTDTQYF. The CDR3 nucleotides are TGTGCCAGCAGCCCGACTACATCCGGTACAGATACGCAGTATTTT. The chain has TRBV5-6 and TRBJ2-3; TRBD2 is a possible D gene (5 bases). Trimming took off 4 bases at V and 3 bases at J, with 15 bases between the two ends. This CDR3 is built from 15 residues. Germline CDR1 and CDR2: SGHDT and YYEEEE.

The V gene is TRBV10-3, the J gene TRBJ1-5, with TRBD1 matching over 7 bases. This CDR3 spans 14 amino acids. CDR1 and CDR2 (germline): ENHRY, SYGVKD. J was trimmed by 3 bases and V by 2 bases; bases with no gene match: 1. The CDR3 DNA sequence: TGTGCCATCAGTGAGGACAGGGACAATCAGCCCCAGCATTTT. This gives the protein CAISEDRDNQPQHF.